A selection of T cell receptor beta chains follows, all from one sample in a study of T cells in Graves' hyperthyroidism and ophthalmopathy. Via MiXCR, TCRdb re-called the multiplex PCR reads, giving one row per CDR3 protein. Of 250,000 to 350,000 distinct CDR3 sequences in the sample, 16% are singletons; the top ten hold 33%. What was sequenced was blood. The receptors come from a man aged 30 to 39 with Graves' hyperthyroidism. Each CDR3 is given with its conserved first and last residue. A D gene is named only where the DNA matches it firmly. Not every row has a clone size; where given, it reads once, few, many or a size class.

j_call d_call clone_size v_call cdr3_nt cdr3_aa
TRBJ1-5 NA many TRBV30 TGTGCCTGGGCCGAACAGCCCGGCCCGGGGGGCAATCAGCCCCAGCATTTT CAWAEQPGPGGNQPQHF
TRBJ2-7 NA many TRBV12-3/TRBV12-4 TGTGCCAGCAGCTCTTACACGCTAGGCGAGCAGTACTTC CASSSYTLGEQYF
TRBJ2-1 NA few TRBV20-1 TGCAGTGCTAGGCCTAGCGCCCACAATGAGCAGTTCTTC CSARPSAHNEQFF
TRBJ1-5 NA few TRBV19 TGTGCCAGTAGTATAGATGGCAGGGATGGCAATCAGCCCCAGCATTTT CASSIDGRDGNQPQHF
TRBJ2-1 TRBD1 many TRBV10-3 TGTGCCATCAGTGACAGACAGGGCGAGGGAAATGAGCAGTTCTTC CAISDRQGEGNEQFF
TRBJ2-6 NA few TRBV5-1 TGCGCCAGCAGGGGGGAGAGCCGGGCCGTCCTGACTTTC CASRGESRAVLTF
TRBJ2-7 NA many TRBV28 TGTGCCAGCAGTTTGCCTCCCCATCGCAGGCTGGGCTACGAGCAGTACTTC CASSLPPHRRLGYEQYF
TRBJ1-5 NA NA TRBV7-2 TGTGCCAGCAGCTTAGCAGCCAGTAGGGAAGATCAGCCCCAGCATTTT CASSLAASREDQPQHF
TRBJ2-1 NA NA TRBV10-3 TGTGCCATCAGGGGGGACGTGGGTAAGGGAAATGAGCAGTTCTTC CAIRGDVGKGNEQFF
TRBJ1-1 NA many TRBV11-3 TGTGCCAGCAGTTATACCGATGACACTGAAGCTTTCTTT CASSYTDDTEAFF
TRBJ2-1 NA NA TRBV18 TGTGCCAGCTCACGGGGTACAGCTCAAGGGGTGACTGAGCAGTTCTTC CASSRGTAQGVTEQFF
TRBJ2-4 NA NA TRBV6-5 TGTGCCAGCAGTTGGGCGTGGGTAGGCATTCAGTACTTC CASSWAWVGIQYF
TRBJ2-1 NA many TRBV13 TGTGCCAGCAGCTTAGTGGGGCGGGATTATTACAATGAGCAGTTCTTC CASSLVGRDYYNEQFF
TRBJ2-3 TRBD2 many TRBV29-1 TGCAGCGTTGAAGGCGGGACTAGCGGGAGTACAGATACGCAGTATTTT CSVEGGTSGSTDTQYF
TRBJ1-5 NA many TRBV6-1 TGTGCCAGCAGTACCGCCAGTAGCAATCAGCCCCAGCATTTT CASSTASSNQPQHF
TRBJ1-1 TRBD1 NA TRBV5-5 TGTGCCAGCAGACCCCTGACAGGGATGGGAGCTTTCTTT CASRPLTGMGAFF
TRBJ2-6 NA many TRBV6-5 TGTGCCAGCAGTTACCCTGGGGCCAACGTCCTGACTTTC CASSYPGANVLTF
TRBJ2-1 TRBD2 many TRBV19 TGTGCCAGTAGTAGGGGACTAGCGGGAGAGGTATCCTACAATGAGCAGTTCTTC CASSRGLAGEVSYNEQFF
TRBJ2-5 NA NA TRBV5-1 TGCGCCAGCAGCTCCGTTCCTCCCACCGGGAAAGAGACCCAGTACTTC CASSSVPPTGKETQYF
TRBJ1-2 NA many TRBV18 TGTGCCAGCTCACTAGGACAGCCCTATGGCTACACCTTC CASSLGQPYGYTF
TRBJ2-6 NA NA TRBV9 TGTGCCAGCAGTTCGACCGATCCTCTCATCTCTGGGGCCAACGTCCTGACTTTC CASSSTDPLISGANVLTF
TRBJ1-5 NA many TRBV30 TGTGCCTGGAGCGAATCTTGGGGTCAGCCCCAGCATTTT CAWSESWGQPQHF
TRBJ2-5 NA many TRBV7-6 TGTGCCAGCAGCAGCTACGGCGGGATAGACGAGACCCAGTACTTC CASSSYGGIDETQYF
TRBJ2-1 TRBD2 few TRBV6-1 TGTGCCAGCAGTCCCCCAGGCGGGAGGGCAATTGAGCAGTTCTTC CASSPPGGRAIEQFF
TRBJ1-2 TRBD1 NA TRBV30 TGTGCCTCTATAGACAGGGGCTTGAAATCGGGCTATGGCTACACCTTC CASIDRGLKSGYGYTF
TRBJ1-3 NA NA TRBV4-1 TGCGCCAGCAGCTTGGACAGTAACGGAAACACCATATATTTT CASSLDSNGNTIYF
TRBJ2-1 NA NA TRBV18 TGTGCCAGCTCACCGAATGGGGGAGCCAAGATAAACAATGAGCAGTTCTTC CASSPNGGAKINNEQFF
TRBJ1-2 TRBD1 NA TRBV20-1 TGCAGTGCCTCGTCACAGGGGACCTTCTATGGCTACACCTTC CSASSQGTFYGYTF